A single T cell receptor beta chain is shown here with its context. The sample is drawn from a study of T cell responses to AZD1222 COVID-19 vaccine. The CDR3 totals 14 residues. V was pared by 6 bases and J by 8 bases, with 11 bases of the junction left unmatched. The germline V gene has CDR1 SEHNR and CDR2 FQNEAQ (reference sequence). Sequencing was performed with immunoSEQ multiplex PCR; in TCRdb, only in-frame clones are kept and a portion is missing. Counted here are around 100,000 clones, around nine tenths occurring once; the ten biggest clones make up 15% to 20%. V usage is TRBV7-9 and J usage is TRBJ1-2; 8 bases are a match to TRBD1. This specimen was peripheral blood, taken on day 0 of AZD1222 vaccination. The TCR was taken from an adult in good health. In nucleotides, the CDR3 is TGTGCCAGCAGGGAGGGCGACAGGGGAGGGGGCTACACCTTC. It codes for CASREGDRGGGYTF.